Below, 16 T cell receptor beta chains from the same sample are listed, as sequenced in a study of cytomegalovirus exposure and HLA in healthy donors. The PCR used 60 Vbeta and 13 Jbeta primers. Profiling relied on immunoSEQ multiplex PCR, and the TCRdb table lists in-frame clones only, not all of them. The sample has 150,000 to 200,000 clones, 75% to 85% seen once. Input material: PBMCs. All receptors derive from a woman aged 50 to 60 in good health and CMV-seronegative.

V is TRBV27 and J is TRBJ2-7; D perhaps matches TRBD1 (5 bases). Trimming cost V 2 bases and J 2 bases, with 13 bases left between them. CDR3 length: 15 amino acids. The germline V gene has CDR1 MNHEY and CDR2 SMNVEV (reference sequence). This CDR3 is CASSLQQVIPYEQYF. CDR3 in DNA: TGTGCCAGCAGTTTACAACAGGTTATACCCTACGAGCAGTACTTC.

V and J are TRBV12-5 and TRBJ1-2; 11 bases map to TRBD1. The CDR3 extends over 16 amino acids. The J segment lost 8 bases and the V segment lost 0 bases, leaving 8 bases of the junction unmatched. CDR1 and CDR2 (germline): LGHNT, FRNRAP. In DNA form, the CDR3 reads TGTGCTAGTGGTTTGGTACCCGGACAGGGGGCTCACGGCTACACCTTC. This codes for CASGLVPGQGAHGYTF.

The chain joins TRBV28 to TRBJ2-1, with TRBD2 as a possible D gene (6 bases). The germline V gene encodes CDR1 MDHEN and CDR2 SYDVKM. The CDR3 totals 14 residues. V lost 8 bases to trimming and J lost 2 bases, with 13 bases between them. The CDR3 loop is CASQGAGPYNEQFF. The CDR3 DNA sequence: TGTGCCAGCCAGGGAGCGGGTCCCTACAATGAGCAGTTCTTC.

The chain couples TRBV7-7 to TRBJ2-1; 8 bases align to TRBD2. Germline CDR1 and CDR2: SSHAT and FNYEAQ (reference sequence). The CDR3 sequence is 15 residues long. V was pared by 5 bases and J by 4 bases, with 7 bases of the junction left unmatched. Here the CDR3 reads CASSRGGTFYNEQFF. CDR3 DNA: TGTGCCAGCAGCCGCGGGGGGACCTTTTACAATGAGCAGTTCTTC.

The chain couples TRBV7-2 to TRBJ2-5, with 7 bases aligning to TRBD1. This CDR3 has 15 amino acids. After removal of 1 base from V and 4 bases from J, the junction contained 6 bases not matched to a gene. Per germline, CDR1 SGHTA and CDR2 FQGNSA. Here the CDR3 DNA reads TGTGCCAGCAGCTTAGGTGCGAGGGGGCCAGAGACCCAGTACTTC. This translates into CASSLGARGPETQYF.

This clone was observed a handful of times. This rearrangement joins TRBV11-2 to TRBJ2-3; TRBD1 aligns across 7 bases. CDR1 SGHAT and CDR2 FQNNGV come from the germline V gene. Trimming removed 5 bases from V and 2 bases from J; junction bases left unmatched: 10. The CDR3 loop spans 16 amino acids. Here the CDR3 reads CASSTHTGAHTDTQYF. CDR3 DNA sequence: TGTGCCAGCAGCACACATACAGGGGCGCACACAGATACGCAGTATTTT.

The CDR3 DNA sequence: TGTGCCAGCACGAAGGGACAGATTAATTCACCCCTCCACTTT. Its protein is CASTKGQINSPLHF. This sequence joins TRBV27 and TRBJ1-6; 7 nucleotides align to TRBD1. The CDR3 runs 14 residues. The junction had 6 bases not matched to a gene; V was cut back by 7 bases and J by 6 bases. Germline-derived CDR1 and CDR2 are MNHEY and SMNVEV (reference sequence).

V is TRBV7-8 and J is TRBJ2-7, with 11 bases aligning to TRBD2. The trim removed 6 bases at V and 2 bases at J, leaving 9 bases unmatched. This CDR3 has 16 amino acids. Germline values: CDR1 SGHVS, CDR2 FQNEAQ. The CDR3 sequence is CASSRPTSGVTYEQYF. The CDR3 DNA follows: TGTGCCAGCAGTCGGCCGACTAGCGGGGTAACCTACGAGCAGTACTTC.

This chain joins TRBV19 and TRBJ1-4; 7 nucleotides match TRBD1. Germline-derived CDR1 and CDR2 are LNHDA and SQIVND (reference sequence). The ends lost 5 bases at V and 7 bases at J; junction bases unmatched: 10. This CDR3 is built from 15 residues. The CDR3 sequence: CASSPTGTVGEKLFF. CDR3 nucleotide sequence: TGTGCCAGTAGTCCTACCGGGACAGTAGGTGAAAAACTGTTTTTT.

The V gene is TRBV5-1, the J gene TRBJ2-5; D is perhaps TRBD2 (5 bases). Germline CDR1 reads SGHRS; CDR2 reads YFSETQ. Trimming took off 6 bases at V and 1 base at J, with 10 bases between the two ends. The CDR3 runs to 13 residues. The CDR3 sequence: CASMVALQETQYF. The CDR3 coding sequence is TGCGCCAGCATGGTAGCGCTCCAAGAGACCCAGTACTTC.

As DNA, the CDR3 is TGTGCCAGCAGCTCCTTGGGACAGGGTACTGGAAACACCATATATTTT. Its translation is CASSSLGQGTGNTIYF. The rearrangement links TRBV7-2 to TRBJ1-3; 9 nucleotides match TRBD1. J lost 2 bases, V lost 4 bases, and 6 bases had no gene match. The length of the CDR3 is 16 residues. Germline V lookup: CDR1 SGHTA, CDR2 FQGNSA. Supplemented by reference TRBV7-2 and TRBJ1-3, the full variable domain reads GAGVSQSPSNKVTEKGKDVELRCDPISGHTALYWYRQSLGQGLEFLIYFQGNSAPDKSGLPSDRFSAERTGGSVSTLTIQRTQQEDSAVYLCASSSLGQGTGNTIYFGEGSWLTVV.

The V and J genes are TRBV4-3 and TRBJ2-7; 7 nucleotides agree with TRBD1. Germline CDR1 reads LGHNA; CDR2 reads YSLEER. The CDR3 extends over 16 amino acids. V shed 6 bases, J shed 1 base, and the junction held 12 bases outside the gene matches. CDR3 in amino acids: CASSRVVGQPSYEQYF. CDR3 nucleotide sequence: TGCGCCAGCAGTCGTGTGGTGGGACAGCCTTCCTACGAGCAGTACTTC.

A single count supports this clone. This chain uses TRBV6-5 with TRBJ1-5, with D maybe TRBD1 (6 bases). V was pared by 4 bases and J by 2 bases, with 12 bases between. Germline loops: CDR1 MNHEY, CDR2 SVGAGI. The CDR3 covers 15 residues. The CDR3 loop reads CASSSGRGGNQPQHF. In DNA form, the CDR3 reads TGTGCCAGCAGTTCAGGGAGGGGGGGCAATCAGCCCCAGCATTTT.

The rearrangement uses TRBV2 and TRBJ2-7, with TRBD1 matching over 10 bases. The CDR3 consists of 15 residues. Germline V lookup: CDR1 SNHLY, CDR2 FYNNEI. V dropped 6 bases and J dropped 6; count of bases not matched to a gene: 11. CDR3 in amino acids: CASRERDRGIGEQYF. In DNA form, the CDR3 reads TGTGCCAGCAGGGAACGGGACAGGGGCATTGGCGAGCAGTACTTC.

This clone was recorded a few times. The chain recombines TRBV11-3 with TRBJ2-3; no reliable D call. Germline V gene sequence: CDR1 SGHNT, CDR2 YENEEA. Trimming removed 4 bases from V and 2 bases from J, with 4 bases in between. The CDR3 runs 12 residues. Here the CDR3 DNA reads TGTGCCAGCAGCTCAAACACAGATACGCAGTATTTT. Translating gives CASSSNTDTQYF.

The chain combines TRBV14 with TRBJ2-1; the D gene is possibly TRBD1 (6 bases). This CDR3 is 14 amino acids long. CDR1 SGHDN and CDR2 FVKESK come from the germline V gene. V dropped 2 bases and J dropped 8 bases, with 13 bases sitting between them. This CDR3 is CASSQWQGNYEQFF. The CDR3 coding sequence is TGTGCCAGCAGCCAATGGCAGGGGAACTATGAGCAGTTCTTC.